What follows describes a single T cell receptor (beta chain). The table came from immunoSEQ multiplex PCR; TCRdb's copy has only in-frame clones and leaves some out. The sample lists about 24,000 clones; 85% were seen once. This sample was taken from a study of OX40 agonist ivuxolimab in advanced cancers. CDR1 is MNHEY and CDR2 is SVGAGI in the germline V gene. V dropped 4 bases and J dropped 9; count of bases not matched to a gene: 7. The CDR3 contains 15 residues. Source: CD4+ or CD8+ T cells sorted from blood, taken in a trial of the OX40 agonist ivuxolimab. The chain combines TRBV6-5 with TRBJ1-6; 9 positions match TRBD1. The sequence derives from an adult with an advanced solid tumor such as melanoma, head and neck, liver or kidney cancer. The CDR3 bases are TGTGCCAGCAGTTCCGGGACAGGGATTATTTCACCCCTCCACTTT. Protein sequence: CASSSGTGIISPLHF.